The rows below give T cell receptor beta chains drawn from one sample of a study of T cells after yellow fever vaccination. TCRdb re-derived calls from the 5' RACE reads in MiXCR, one entry per CDR3 protein. There are 500,000 to 550,000 distinct CDR3 sequences in the sample; roughly a fifth occur only once, and approximately 16% lies in the top ten. This specimen consisted of PBMCs, obtained about 20 days after the first yellow fever vaccination. The source of these receptors is a man aged 18 to 29 who received the YFV17D yellow fever vaccine. Each CDR3 is given with its conserved first and last residue. Not every row has a clone size; where given, it reads once, few, many or a size class.

j_call v_call clone_size cdr3_aa
TRBJ2-3 TRBV7-6 . CASSLKQIGKGSDTQYF
TRBJ2-4 TRBV24-1 . CATSDKDSKNIQYF
TRBJ2-5 TRBV12-5 few CASGLEGREETQYF
TRBJ2-1 TRBV20-1 . CSASGTGNNEQFF
TRBJ1-4 TRBV12-3/TRBV12-4 . CASSPGQEATNEKLFF
TRBJ2-7 TRBV6-2/TRBV6-3 few CASSYRFYEQYF
TRBJ1-1 TRBV7-2 . CASSLTDMNTEAFF
TRBJ2-3 TRBV5-1 few CASSLVTPGDTQYF
TRBJ2-2 TRBV5-1 . CASSLVGTRPANTGELFF
TRBJ2-1 TRBV3-1 . CASRFGGAQNEQFF
TRBJ1-4 TRBV20-1 . CSARPARTSGEKLFF
TRBJ1-3 TRBV3-1 few CASSRQTGVPGNTIYF
TRBJ2-7 TRBV6-1 few CASRRLGQASYEQYF
TRBJ2-3 TRBV7-2 . CASSAPSGGATDTQYF
TRBJ1-2 TRBV27 few CASSFRQGGYGYTF
TRBJ1-1 TRBV12-3/TRBV12-4 many CAISRDSWTEAFF
TRBJ2-1 TRBV15 few CATSRDRPRLQGKAYNEQFF
TRBJ2-5 TRBV6-5 few CASSTRGTQYF
TRBJ1-1 TRBV18 . CASSTATGAGGTEAFF
TRBJ2-1 TRBV5-6 . CASRGEEQFF
TRBJ1-5 TRBV20-1 few CSATKPGQEINQPQHF
TRBJ1-5 TRBV18 . CASSPGQGINQPQHF
TRBJ2-1 TRBV7-8 . CASSLEGTGRIF
TRBJ2-1 TRBV11-1 . CASSLVVLAEASSYNEQFF
TRBJ2-3 TRBV11-2 few CASSLGRTSGGPTDTQYF
TRBJ2-4 TRBV7-2 . CASSLALGGDIQYF
TRBJ2-5 TRBV5-1 . CASSVGLAGEGETQYF
TRBJ2-3 TRBV19 . CASSNLAGGLNTQYF
TRBJ2-2 TRBV28 few CASSLGGAANTGELFF
TRBJ1-1 TRBV2 once CASDSRAGGTEAFF
TRBJ2-5 TRBV15 few CATGSGYQETQYF
TRBJ2-7 TRBV7-9 . CASSGGNSYEQYF
TRBJ2-7 TRBV6-4 many CASRNRRPWRLAGEEEQYF
TRBJ1-4 TRBV14 few CASSQGGEKLFF
TRBJ2-3 TRBV10-3 . CAISVERGVRTDTQYF
TRBJ1-6 TRBV7-2 . CASSPHPGQGPSPLHF
TRBJ1-6 TRBV6-2/TRBV6-3 . CASSYEKAPSPLHF
TRBJ1-1 TRBV4-2 . CASSHGIVGTEAFF
TRBJ1-4 TRBV28 few CASSLKQGNEKLFF
TRBJ1-5 TRBV19 . CASREVYRGNQPQHF
TRBJ1-1 TRBV10-3 . CAIGDYPGSNTEAFF
TRBJ2-1 TRBV6-6 few CASYQGWDNEQFF
TRBJ1-5 TRBV4-1 few CASSREGAFQPQHF
TRBJ1-2 TRBV12-3/TRBV12-4 . CASSLVGQGSGYTF
TRBJ2-7 TRBV7-2 . CASSLYGKSYEQYF
TRBJ2-2 TRBV7-2 few CASSLNLRARTGELFF
TRBJ2-7 TRBV7-6 few CASSFISDNLYEQYF
TRBJ2-3 TRBV5-1 . CASRTGGADTQYF
TRBJ2-2 TRBV6-2/TRBV6-3 . CASSQTVGELFF
TRBJ2-3 TRBV4-2 . CASSQDGAYTQYF
TRBJ2-1 TRBV7-2 few CASSLRTSGARLGYNEQFF
TRBJ1-1 TRBV29-1 few CSVEAGTSNTEAFF
TRBJ2-7 TRBV10-2 . CASSPYRRSYEQYF
TRBJ2-2 TRBV5-4 few CASSPRAEVWNTGELFF
TRBJ2-7 TRBV7-2 few CASSLMSGTYEQYF
TRBJ2-7 TRBV23-1 many CASRWDRGDNYEQYF
TRBJ1-2 TRBV7-2 many CASSPDSNYGYTF
TRBJ2-1 TRBV25-1 once CASGEYIEQFF
TRBJ1-1 TRBV7-2 . CASSSLTEAFF